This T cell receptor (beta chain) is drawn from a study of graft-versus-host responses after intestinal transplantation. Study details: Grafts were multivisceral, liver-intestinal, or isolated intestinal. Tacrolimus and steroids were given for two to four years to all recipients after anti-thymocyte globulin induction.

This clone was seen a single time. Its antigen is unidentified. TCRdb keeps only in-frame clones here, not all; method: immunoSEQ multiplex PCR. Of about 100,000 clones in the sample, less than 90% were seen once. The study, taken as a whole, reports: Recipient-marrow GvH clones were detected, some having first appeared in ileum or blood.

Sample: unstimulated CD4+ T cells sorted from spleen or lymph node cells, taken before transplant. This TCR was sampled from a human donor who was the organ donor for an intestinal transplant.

CDR3 nucleotides: TGTGCCTGGAGGTGGGGGAGCTATGGCTACACCTTC. It is translated as CAWRWGSYGYTF. The genes are TRBV30 and TRBJ1-2; perhaps TRBD1 as D (5 bases). CDR3 size: 12 residues. Germline CDR1 GTSNPN, CDR2 SVGIG (reference sequence). The germline V and J ends were trimmed by 3 bases and 4 bases, with 9 bases remaining between them.